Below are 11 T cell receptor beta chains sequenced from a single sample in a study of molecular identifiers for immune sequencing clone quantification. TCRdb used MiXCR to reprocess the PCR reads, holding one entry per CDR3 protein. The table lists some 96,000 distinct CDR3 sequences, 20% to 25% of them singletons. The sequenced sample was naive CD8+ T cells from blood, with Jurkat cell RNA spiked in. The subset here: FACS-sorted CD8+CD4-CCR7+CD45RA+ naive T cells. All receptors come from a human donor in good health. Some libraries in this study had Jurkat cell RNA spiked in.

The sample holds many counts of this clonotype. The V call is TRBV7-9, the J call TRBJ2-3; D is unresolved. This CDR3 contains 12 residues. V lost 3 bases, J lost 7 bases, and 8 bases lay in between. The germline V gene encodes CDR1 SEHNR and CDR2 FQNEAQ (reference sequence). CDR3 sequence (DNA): TGTGCCAGCAGCTTCGACGGGTATACGCAGTATTTT. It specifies CASSFDGYTQYF. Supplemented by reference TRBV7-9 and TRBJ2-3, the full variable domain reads DTGVSQNPRHKITKRGQNVTFRCDPISEHNRLYWYRQTLGQGPEFLTYFQNEAQLEKSRLLSDRFSAERPKGSFSTLEIQRTEQGDSAMYLCASSFDGYTQYFGPGTRLTVL.

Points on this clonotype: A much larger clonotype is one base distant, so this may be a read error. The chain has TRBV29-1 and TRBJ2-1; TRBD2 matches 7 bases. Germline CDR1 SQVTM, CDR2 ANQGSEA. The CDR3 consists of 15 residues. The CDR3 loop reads CSVDLRTSFSNEQLF. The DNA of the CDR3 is TGCAGCGTTGATCTCCGGACTAGTTTTAGCAATGAGCAGCTCTTC.

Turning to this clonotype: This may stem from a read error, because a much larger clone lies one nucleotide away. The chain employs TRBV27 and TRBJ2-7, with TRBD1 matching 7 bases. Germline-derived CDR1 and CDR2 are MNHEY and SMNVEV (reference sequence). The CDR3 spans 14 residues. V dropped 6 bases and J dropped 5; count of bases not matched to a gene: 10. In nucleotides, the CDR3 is TGTGCCAGCAGCCTCTACAAAGACAGGGACGAGCAGTACTTC. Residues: CASSLYKDRDEQYF.

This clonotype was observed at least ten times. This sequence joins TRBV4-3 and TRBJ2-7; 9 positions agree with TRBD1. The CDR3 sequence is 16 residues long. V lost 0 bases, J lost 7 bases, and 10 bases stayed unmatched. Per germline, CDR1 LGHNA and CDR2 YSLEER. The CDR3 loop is CASSQDIGQGIWEQYF. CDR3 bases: TGCGCCAGCAGCCAAGATATAGGACAGGGGATTTGGGAGCAGTACTTC.

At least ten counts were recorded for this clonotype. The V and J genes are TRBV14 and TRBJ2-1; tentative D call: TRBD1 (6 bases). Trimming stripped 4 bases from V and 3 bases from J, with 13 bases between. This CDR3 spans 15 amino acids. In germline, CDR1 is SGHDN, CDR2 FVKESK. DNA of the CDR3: TGTGCCAGCAGCCGCCGGGACACCCTCTACAATGAGCAGTTCTTC. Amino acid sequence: CASSRRDTLYNEQFF.

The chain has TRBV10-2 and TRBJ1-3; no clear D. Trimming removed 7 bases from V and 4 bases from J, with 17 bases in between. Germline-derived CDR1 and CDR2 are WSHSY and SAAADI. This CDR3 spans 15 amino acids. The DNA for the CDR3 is TGCGCCAGCACCTTCTCCGGTGAGCTAGGAAACACCATATATTTT. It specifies CASTFSGELGNTIYF.

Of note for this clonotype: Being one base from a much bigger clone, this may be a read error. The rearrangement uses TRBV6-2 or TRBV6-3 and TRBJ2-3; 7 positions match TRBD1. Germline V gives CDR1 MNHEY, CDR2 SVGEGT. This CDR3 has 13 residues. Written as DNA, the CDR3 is TGTGGCAGCAGCAGGGGGAGCACAGATACGCAGTATTTT. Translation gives CGSSRGSTDTQYF.

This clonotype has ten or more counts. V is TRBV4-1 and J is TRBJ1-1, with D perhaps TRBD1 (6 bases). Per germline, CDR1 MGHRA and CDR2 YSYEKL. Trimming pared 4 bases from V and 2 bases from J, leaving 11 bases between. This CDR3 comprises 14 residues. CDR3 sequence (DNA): TGCGCCAGCAGCCTCGGGGGGGGCAACACTGAAGCTTTCTTT. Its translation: CASSLGGGNTEAFF.

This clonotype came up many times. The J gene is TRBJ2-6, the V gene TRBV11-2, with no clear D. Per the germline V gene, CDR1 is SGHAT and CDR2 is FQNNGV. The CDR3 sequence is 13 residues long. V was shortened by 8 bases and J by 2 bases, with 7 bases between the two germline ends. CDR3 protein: CASLMAGANVLTF. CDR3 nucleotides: TGTGCCAGCCTGATGGCTGGGGCCAACGTCCTGACTTTC.

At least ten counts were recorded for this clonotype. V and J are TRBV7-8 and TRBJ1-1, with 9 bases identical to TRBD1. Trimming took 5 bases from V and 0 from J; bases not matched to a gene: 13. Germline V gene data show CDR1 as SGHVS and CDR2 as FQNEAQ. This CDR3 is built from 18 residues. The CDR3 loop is CASSPRTGEDYMNTEAFF. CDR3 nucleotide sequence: TGTGCCAGCAGCCCCAGGACAGGGGAAGACTACATGAACACTGAAGCTTTCTTT.

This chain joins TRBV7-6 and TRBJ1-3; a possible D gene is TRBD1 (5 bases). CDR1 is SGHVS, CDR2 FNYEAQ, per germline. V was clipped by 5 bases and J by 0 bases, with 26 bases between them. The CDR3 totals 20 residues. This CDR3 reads CASSPVPGRPKALSGNTIYF. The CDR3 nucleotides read TGTGCCAGCAGCCCCGTCCCGGGACGACCTAAGGCCCTCTCTGGAAACACCATATATTTT.